Detailed here is one T cell receptor (beta chain). Its matching antigen is unknown. This sample is drawn from a study of radiation and T cells in renal cell carcinoma. The study's findings and limits: Intratumoral heterogeneity was not captured in these approximately 1 g regions.

Clones were sequenced by immunoSEQ multiplex PCR, and TCRdb holds only the in-frame ones, with some missing. The sample includes 16,000 or so clones, roughly 45% of them seen just once. Treatment noted: 15 Gy SBRT to primary tumor, nephrectomy 4 weeks later. This renal cell carcinoma was of the clear cell type. The CDR3 totals 15 residues. With V trimmed by 3 bases and J by 4 bases, 7 bases remained unmatched. Looked up from germline, CDR1 is MNHEY and CDR2 is SMNVEV (reference sequence). The receptor was derived from a woman aged 60-75 years with renal cell carcinoma. The source was tumor tissue, collected from a patient whose treatment included radiotherapy and nephrectomy. The chain employs TRBV27 and TRBJ1-2; TRBD1 matches 8 bases. CDR3 in DNA: TGTGCCAGCAGTTTGCGCTCCGGGACAGGCTATGGCTACACCTTC. This codes for CASSLRSGTGYGYTF.